A single sample is the source of the 3 T cell receptor beta chains below, sequenced in a study of diagnostic markers for celiac disease. TCRdb re-analyzed the reads; it lists each CDR3 protein once, without DNA. This sample carries roughly 1,200 distinct CDR3 sequences, with roughly a tenth going to the ten biggest clones. The sequenced sample was either unsorted cells or a sorted T cell fraction (not recorded which). These receptors were obtained from a human donor.

In terms of frequency, this clonotype is large (0.1 to 1%). The chain joins TRBV29-1 to TRBJ1-1; TCRdb names TRBD1, which stays unverified in the absence of DNA. CDR1 is SQVTM and CDR2 is ANQGSEA in the germline V gene. This CDR3 is 13 amino acids long. The CDR3 loop is CSVAWVGQNEAFF.

In terms of frequency, this clonotype is large (0.1 to 1%). The rearrangement joins TRBV5-1 to TRBJ1-4. CDR3 size: 13 residues. Germline assignment: CDR1 SGHRS and CDR2 YFSETQ. CDR3 loop: CASSFGGDEKLFF.

This clonotype registers large by frequency. The chain combines TRBV28 with TRBJ1-5. Germline V CDR1 and CDR2: MDHEN, SYDVKM. The CDR3 has 14 residues. Here the CDR3 reads CASSLGGDSQPQHF.